This is a list of T cell receptor beta chains from one sample in a study of identical twins. One entry per CDR3 protein, called by TCRdb with MiXCR from the 5' RACE reads. This table has about 240,000 distinct CDR3 sequences, about 11% appearing once. Sequencing was carried out using memory T cells sorted from blood. These receptors all stem from a man aged 45-65 years in good health. Each CDR3 is given with its conserved first and last residue.

V gene	J gene	CDR3 length	CDR3 protein
TRBV12-3/TRBV12-4	TRBJ1-6	14	CASRETGGNSPLHF
TRBV7-3	TRBJ2-3	19	CASSLIASSGAPSTDTQYF
TRBV3-1	TRBJ1-2	16	CASSQGGGGSTYGYTF
TRBV5-1	TRBJ2-2	15	CASSLVQTGTGELFF
TRBV12-3/TRBV12-4	TRBJ1-2	14	CASSFVTGRSGYTF
TRBV20-1	TRBJ2-1	16	CSARTSGGAFENEQFF
TRBV5-1	TRBJ2-2	16	CASSLSGTENTGELFF
TRBV7-8	TRBJ2-2	15	CASSLRPGVGGELFF
TRBV20-1	TRBJ2-7	14	CSARVGDGSHEQYF
TRBV10-3	TRBJ2-3	18	CAITDPGLAGGSTDTQYF
TRBV7-9	TRBJ2-3	16	CASSLLRLASTDTQYF
TRBV2	TRBJ2-2	15	CATPGGAAESGELFF
TRBV14	TRBJ2-3	16	CASSPLDTGRTDTQYF
TRBV6-6	TRBJ1-5	13	CASRRGFNQPQHF
TRBV5-1	TRBJ2-3	16	CASSREGGTSTDTQYF
TRBV5-1	TRBJ1-2	12	CASSLEDNGYTF
TRBV7-2	TRBJ1-1	14	CASSLSKVNTEAFF
TRBV25-1	TRBJ2-5	13	CASRGQNSETQYF
TRBV10-2	TRBJ2-2	13	CASRAVNTGELFF
TRBV7-9	TRBJ2-5	15	CASSLAQDVKETQYF
TRBV5-6	TRBJ1-5	13	CASSNGQGRPQHF
TRBV7-8	TRBJ1-3	15	CASSLGPFSGNTIYF
TRBV20-1	TRBJ2-7	15	CSARDLRRPHYEQYF
TRBV7-6	TRBJ2-7	15	CASSSPSDSGGEEYF
TRBV27	TRBJ2-7	15	CASSFGTNGPYEQYF
TRBV7-9	TRBJ1-2	13	CASSLLTSYGYTF
TRBV7-2	TRBJ1-5	15	CASSWRQGGNQPQHF
TRBV4-3	TRBJ1-2	13	CASSQDGRYGYTF
TRBV6-2/TRBV6-3	TRBJ2-4	12	CASSTGVNIQYF
TRBV12-3/TRBV12-4	TRBJ1-2	14	CASSPRRTGVGYTF
TRBV20-1	TRBJ1-5	15	CSARETGRKDQPQHF